These 3 T cell receptor beta chains originate from one sample sequenced in a study of shared clonotypes between healthy human individuals. Measured with immunoSEQ multiplex PCR; TCRdb has only the in-frame clones, and not every one. The sample holds some 1.5 million clones; roughly 96% are singletons and the top ten take about 1%. Sequencing used naive CD4+ T cells sorted from blood. Subset defined: CD45RA+ positively selected. All receptors come from a man aged 25 to 40 in good health.

The chain is built from TRBV11-2 and TRBJ1-1, with D unresolved. Looked up from germline, CDR1 is SGHAT and CDR2 is FQNNGV. This CDR3 spans 14 amino acids. V lost 4 bases to trimming and J lost 0 bases, with 9 bases between them. The CDR3 spells CASSSFALNTEAFF. The CDR3, as DNA: TGTGCCAGCAGCTCTTTCGCCTTGAACACTGAAGCTTTCTTT.

This clone was recorded only once. The V call is TRBV6-1, the J call TRBJ1-2, with TRBD1 matching 10 bases. The CDR3 is 15 amino acids. V was clipped by 3 bases and J by 3 bases; unmatched bases: 4. The germline V gene encodes CDR1 MNHNS and CDR2 SASEGT. CDR3 sequence: CASSDTGTGDYGYTF. The CDR3 nucleotides read TGTGCCAGCAGTGACACCGGGACAGGGGACTATGGCTACACCTTC.

The chain couples TRBV10-2 to TRBJ2-1; TRBD2 agrees at 11 bases. Trimming at V came to 6 bases and at J to 10 bases, leaving 11 bases not matched to a gene. The germline V gene encodes CDR1 WSHSY and CDR2 SAAADI. CDR3 size: 15 residues. The CDR3 sequence is CASSPGTSGLLEQFF. The DNA for the CDR3 is TGCGCCAGCAGCCCCGGGACTAGCGGCCTTTTAGAGCAGTTCTTC.